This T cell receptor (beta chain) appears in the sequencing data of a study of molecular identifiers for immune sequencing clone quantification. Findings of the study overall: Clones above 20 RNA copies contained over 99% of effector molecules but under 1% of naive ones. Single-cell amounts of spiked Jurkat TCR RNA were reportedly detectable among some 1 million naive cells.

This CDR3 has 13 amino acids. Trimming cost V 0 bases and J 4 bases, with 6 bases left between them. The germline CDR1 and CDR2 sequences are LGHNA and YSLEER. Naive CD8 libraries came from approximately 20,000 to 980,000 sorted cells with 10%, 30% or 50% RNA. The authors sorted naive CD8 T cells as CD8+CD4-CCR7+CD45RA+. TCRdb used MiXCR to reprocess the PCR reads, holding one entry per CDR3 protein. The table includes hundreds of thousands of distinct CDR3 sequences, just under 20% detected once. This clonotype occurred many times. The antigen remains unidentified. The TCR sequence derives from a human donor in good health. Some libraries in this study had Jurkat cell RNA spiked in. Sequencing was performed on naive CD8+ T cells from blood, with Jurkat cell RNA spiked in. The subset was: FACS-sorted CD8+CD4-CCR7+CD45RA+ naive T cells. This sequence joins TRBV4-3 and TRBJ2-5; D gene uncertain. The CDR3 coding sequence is TGCGCCAGCAGCCAAGAGGCCGGAGAGACCCAGTACTTC. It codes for CASSQEAGETQYF.